This T cell receptor (beta chain) was sequenced for a study of blood T cells in healthy people across ages. Turning to the study itself: About one barcoded beta molecule was captured per two T cells (by template switching). Findings and limits, study-wide: The diversity estimates, figures obtained from one million T cells, were considered underestimates.

Deletions cut 0 bases from V and 6 bases from J, with 13 bases between. The CDR3 extends over 15 amino acids. The V gene's germline CDR1 is MNHNY and CDR2 SVGAGI (reference sequence). The authors ran a second PCR of about 6 to 11 cycles using a sample-barcoded 5' primer and a J-beta primer mix. Per sample, CDR3-containing paired-end reads numbered at least 2.5 million. One entry per CDR3 protein results from TCRdb running MiXCR on the 5' RACE reads. The sample contains approximately 810,000 distinct CDR3 sequences, about 28% of which appear only once. This clonotype was counted many times. Its antigen is not known. Per sample, at least 5 micrograms of total RNA were extracted.

The sequenced material came from blood. The V gene is TRBV6-6, the J gene TRBJ2-3; maybe TRBD2 (7 bases). The receptor's source is a woman of 80 years or more in good health. The CDR3, as DNA: TGTGCCAGCAGTTACTCGAGAGGGGGGGAGGATACGCAGTATTTT. This codes for CASSYSRGGEDTQYF.